Here is one TCR beta chain with its context. The sample is drawn from a study of blood T cell repertoires in COVID-19. Study overall: The samples span acute and convalescent COVID-19 from the United States, Italy and Spain. T cells, B-cell-depleted T cells, or PBMCs supplied cDNA or gDNA.

The CDR3 extends over 14 amino acids. The V end lost 4 bases, the J end lost 7 bases, and 12 bases lay between the germline ends. In germline, CDR1 is SGHRS, CDR2 YFSETQ. Authors' data handling: Amplification from reference gene primers served as the basis for estimated nucleated cell counts. Repertoires were generated with immunoSEQ multiplex PCR, while TCRdb's copy carries only in-frame clones and drops some. Clonal size and the V and J genes are those of that table, whereas D and trimming came from the DNA. The table lists about 69,000 clones, around 79% of them singletons. This rearrangement joins TRBV5-1 to TRBJ1-6; D unresolved. The sequence was collected from a man aged 55 to 70 with acute or convalescent COVID-19. Input material: peripheral blood. The CDR3 DNA follows: TGCGCCAGCAGCGCGGGCGCCAGAAATTCACCCCTCCACTTT. Amino acid sequence: CASSAGARNSPLHF.